Below, 21 T cell receptor beta chains from the same sample are listed, as sequenced in a study of blood T cell repertoires in COVID-19. Profiled with immunoSEQ multiplex PCR; TCRdb holds only in-frame clones, not every one. The sample yields around 250,000 clones, approximately 86% seen once. The sample taken for sequencing was peripheral blood. These receptors were obtained from a woman between 55 and 75 years old who had recovered from COVID-19.

The chain is built from TRBV7-9 and TRBJ2-6; 9 bases are a match to TRBD1. This CDR3 is 18 amino acids long. Per germline, CDR1 SEHNR and CDR2 FQNEAQ (reference sequence). The ends lost 5 bases at V and 0 bases at J; junction bases unmatched: 8. The DNA for the CDR3 is TGTGCCAGCAGCCCCGGACAGGGGACTACCTCTGGGGCCAACGTCCTGACTTTC. Protein: CASSPGQGTTSGANVLTF.

CDR3 DNA sequence: TGCGCCAGCAGCTTGGCCCCCGATTCACCCCTCCACTTT. This codes for CASSLAPDSPLHF. The chain combines TRBV5-1 with TRBJ1-6; D is ambiguous. Germline V gives CDR1 SGHRS, CDR2 YFSETQ. This CDR3 has 13 residues. The V end lost 0 bases, the J end lost 8 bases, and 6 bases lay between the germline ends.

The rearrangement uses TRBV7-2 and TRBJ2-1; TRBD2 matches 11 bases. CDR3 length: 15 amino acids. Germline lookup yields CDR1 SGHTA and CDR2 FQGNSA. J lost 4 bases, V lost 5 bases, and 4 bases had no gene match. Here the CDR3 DNA reads TGTGCCAGCAGCCTTAGCGGGGGGGTTTACAATGAGCAGTTCTTC. Translated, it gives CASSLSGGVYNEQFF. Together with reference TRBV7-2 and TRBJ2-1, the CDR3 gives the full variable domain: GAGVSQSPSNKVTEKGKDVELRCDPISGHTALYWYRQSLGQGLEFLIYFQGNSAPDKSGLPSDRFSAERTGGSVSTLTIQRTQQEDSAVYLCASSLSGGVYNEQFFGPGTRLTVL.

This chain links TRBV19 with TRBJ1-5; TRBD1 matches 11 bases. The CDR3 has 19 amino acids. The V gene's germline CDR1 is LNHDA and CDR2 SQIVND (reference sequence). The trim removed 7 bases at V and 0 bases at J, leaving 14 bases unmatched. In DNA, the CDR3 is TGTGCCAGTACGATAGGACGGGACAGGGGGTTCTATAGCAATCAGCCCCAGCATTTT. It is translated as CASTIGRDRGFYSNQPQHF.

The rearrangement joins TRBV28 to TRBJ2-7; 8 bases align to TRBD2. This CDR3 comprises 15 residues. Germline V gene sequence: CDR1 MDHEN, CDR2 SYDVKM. Trimming at V came to 6 bases and at J to 1 base, leaving 8 bases not matched to a gene. For the CDR3, the DNA is TGTGCCAGCAGGGCAACTAGCGGAATATCCTACGAGCAGTACTTC. Protein sequence: CASRATSGISYEQYF.

The chain combines TRBV7-2 with TRBJ1-3; 8 nucleotides align to TRBD1. Germline CDR1 reads SGHTA; CDR2 reads FQGNSA. The CDR3 extends over 18 amino acids. V trimming: 1 base; J trimming: 0 bases; junction bases outside the gene matches: 8. The DNA for the CDR3 is TGTGCCAGCAGCTTAGACCCGGACAGGGCTATCTCTGGAAACACCATATATTTT. Its translation: CASSLDPDRAISGNTIYF.

This clone is termed medium-sized (0.01 to 0.1%). The gene calls are TRBV6-5 and TRBJ2-7, with D perhaps matching TRBD1 (5 bases). There are 15 residues in the CDR3. CDR1 and CDR2 from the germline V gene are MNHEY and SVGAGI. The V end lost 0 bases, the J end lost 4 bases, and 13 bases lay between the germline ends. CDR3 region: CASSYSAGQEYEQYF. The CDR3 nucleotides are TGTGCCAGCAGTTACTCTGCAGGACAAGAATACGAGCAGTACTTC.

The CDR3 DNA sequence: TGTGCCAGCAGTTTGACAGGGTATGGCTACACCTTC. Translating gives CASSLTGYGYTF. V and J are TRBV28 and TRBJ1-2, with 7 nucleotides matching TRBD1. Trimming at V came to 3 bases and at J to 5 bases, leaving 0 bases not matched to a gene. The CDR3 has 12 residues. The germline V gene has CDR1 MDHEN and CDR2 SYDVKM.

The chain has TRBV6-5 and TRBJ2-2; 10 nucleotides line up with TRBD1. The CDR3 sequence is 14 residues long. Trimming cost V 7 bases and J 6 bases; bases outside gene matches: 5. CDR1 is MNHEY, CDR2 SVGAGI, per germline. DNA of the CDR3: TGTGCCAGCAAACGGACAGGGGGTCCCGGGGAGCTGTTTTTT. This sequence encodes CASKRTGGPGELFF.

The J gene is TRBJ2-7, the V gene TRBV9; D remains ambiguous. CDR3 length equals 13 residues. CDR1 is SGDLS and CDR2 is YYNGEE in the germline V gene. Trimming left V 0 bases short and J 0 bases short, with 4 bases between. CDR3 amino acids: CASSVGYSYEQYF. The CDR3 DNA reads as TGTGCCAGCAGCGTAGGTTACTCCTACGAGCAGTACTTC. Together with reference TRBV9 and TRBJ2-7, the CDR3 gives the full variable domain: DSGVTQTPKHLITATGQRVTLRCSPRSGDLSVYWYQQSLDQGLQFLIQYYNGEERAKGNILERFSAQQFPDLHSELNLSSLELGDSALYFCASSVGYSYEQYFGPGTRLTVT.

This clone has a single count. The J gene is TRBJ2-5, the V gene TRBV7-8; D is possibly TRBD1 (5 bases). Germline V CDR1 and CDR2: SGHVS, FQNEAQ. With 5 bases removed from V and 8 bases from J, the gap between germline ends came to 21 bases. The CDR3 has 15 amino acids. DNA of the CDR3: TGTGCCAGCAGCAACGACACCTGGCGCAGGGAAACCCAGTACTTC. The encoded protein is CASSNDTWRRETQYF.

This clone was recorded once. The rearrangement uses TRBV5-1 and TRBJ1-3, with D unresolved. The germline V gene encodes CDR1 SGHRS and CDR2 YFSETQ. This CDR3 is 14 amino acids long. Trimming removed 4 bases at V and 0 bases at J, with 8 bases between. The DNA of the CDR3 is TGCGCCAGCAGCACAGAAACCTCTGGAAACACCATATATTTT. Amino acid sequence: CASSTETSGNTIYF.

CDR3 bases: TGTGCCAGCAGCTTGAGGATGGGTGTGGAGACCCAGTACTTC. It translates to CASSLRMGVETQYF. The chain carries TRBV7-9 and TRBJ2-5; D gene ambiguous. Trimming removed 3 bases at V and 5 bases at J, with 13 bases between. Germline-derived CDR1 and CDR2 are SEHNR and FQNEAQ (reference sequence). This CDR3 is built from 14 residues.

The chain couples TRBV7-2 to TRBJ1-3; D is unclear. Germline CDR1 is SGHTA and CDR2 is FQGNSA. V lost 3 bases to trimming and J lost 8 bases, with 14 bases between them. The CDR3 is 14 residues long. CDR3 nucleotide sequence: TGTGCCAGCAGCTTCCTCCCCGGAGGAGACACCATATATTTT. As protein: CASSFLPGGDTIYF.

This CDR3 reads CASSPTANTEAFF. CDR3 DNA: TGTGCCAGCTCACCTACAGCGAACACTGAAGCTTTCTTT. V usage is TRBV18 and J usage is TRBJ1-1; D is unclear. The CDR3 is 13 residues long. CDR1 and CDR2 from the germline V gene are KGHSH and LQKENI. The V gene lost 3 bases and the J gene lost 1 base, with 6 bases spanning the gap.

The genes are TRBV10-1 and TRBJ2-2; perhaps TRBD1 as D (7 bases). Germline V CDR1 and CDR2: WNHNN, SYGVQD (reference sequence). V lost 7 bases, J lost 8 bases, and 14 bases lay in between. CDR3 length equals 13 residues. For the CDR3, the DNA is TGCGCCAGCATGGAGGGGGCCCGAGGGGAGCTGTTTTTT. Its protein is CASMEGARGELFF.

This clone came up once. The V call is TRBV18, the J call TRBJ1-1; 8 positions match TRBD1. V trimming: 5 bases; J trimming: 2 bases; junction bases outside the gene matches: 4. Germline CDR1 KGHSH, CDR2 LQKENI. This CDR3 region has 14 residues. The CDR3: CASSEGQVNTEAFF. The CDR3 bases are TGTGCCAGCTCAGAGGGACAGGTCAACACTGAAGCTTTCTTT.

The chain is built from TRBV6-2 or TRBV6-3 and TRBJ1-1, with D uncertain. Germline CDR1 MNHEY, CDR2 SVGEGT. With 2 bases removed from V and 1 base from J, the gap between germline ends came to 5 bases. The CDR3 spans 13 residues. CDR3 amino acids: CASSYLRNTEAFF. The CDR3 coding sequence is TGTGCCAGCAGTTACCTGAGGAACACTGAAGCTTTCTTT.

The chain uses TRBV28 and TRBJ2-2; D is possibly TRBD1 (5 bases). Germline-derived CDR1 and CDR2 are MDHEN and SYDVKM. V was shortened by 8 bases and J by 0 bases, with 7 bases between the two germline ends. There are 13 residues in the CDR3. The CDR3 protein is CASWTPNTGELFF. CDR3 in DNA: TGTGCCAGCTGGACACCGAACACCGGGGAGCTGTTTTTT.

The V and J genes are TRBV10-3 and TRBJ1-5, with a possible D match to TRBD1 (6 bases). Germline CDR1 and CDR2: ENHRY and SYGVKD. CDR3 size: 15 residues. Trimming took off 8 bases at V and 1 base at J, with 15 bases between the two ends. The CDR3 is CAIGTATGSNQPQHF. The CDR3 bases are TGTGCCATCGGGACCGCTACAGGGAGCAATCAGCCCCAGCATTTT.

The chain joins TRBV7-9 to TRBJ1-4; 8 nucleotides align to TRBD1. Germline assignment: CDR1 SEHNR and CDR2 FQNEAQ (reference sequence). With 2 bases clipped from V and 11 bases from J, the junction kept 22 bases outside the gene matches. This CDR3 region has 19 residues. The CDR3 sequence: CASSLSPAGQALKSGKLFF. The CDR3 nucleotides are TGTGCCAGCAGCTTAAGCCCCGCGGGACAGGCGCTTAAGTCCGGGAAACTGTTTTTT.